The sequence of this TCR beta chain was determined in a study of T-cell memory formation after mild COVID-19. General study points: Whereas later expanders leaned CD4+, clones contracting day 15 to 85 showed a balanced CD4/CD8 makeup.

For this clonotype: The antigen remains unidentified.

TCRdb re-analysed the 5' RACE reads in MiXCR, keeping a single row per CDR3 protein. Altogether 550,000 to 700,000 distinct CDR3 sequences are present, 15% to 20% being singletons, with the ten largest covering roughly 8.2%. The length of the CDR3 is 17 residues. J gave up 1 base and V 0 bases, and 7 bases lay outside the gene matches. Germline lookup yields CDR1 SGHRS and CDR2 YFSETQ. Sequencing input: PBMCs or a T cell subset sorted from them (not recorded which). This sequence joins TRBV5-1 and TRBJ2-5; 9 nucleotides line up with TRBD2. This clonotype was obtained from an adult woman who had mild COVID-19 (a few samples of this study predate the infection). Cell type and time point are not known. CDR3 protein: CASSLAWTSESQETQYF. The CDR3 coding sequence is TGCGCCAGCAGCTTGGCGTGGACTAGCGAGTCCCAAGAGACCCAGTACTTC.